Given below is one T cell receptor (beta chain) in context. At one end, the junction sequence differs from germline, possibly due to a read error. With 60 Vbeta and 13 Jbeta primers, the PCR was carried out. TCRdb's copy holds only in-frame clones and misses some; the assay was immunoSEQ multiplex PCR. The sample consists of 150,000 to 200,000 clones, around 67% of them appearing once. CDR1 is LGHNA, CDR2 YSLEER, per germline. This CDR3 contains 14 residues. The data belong to a study of cytomegalovirus exposure and HLA in healthy donors. The chain recombines TRBV4-3 with TRBJ1-6; a possible D gene is TRBD1 (6 bases). The sequencing sample was made of PBMCs. The clonotype comes from a woman aged 18-29 years in good health and CMV-seropositive. The CDR3 loop reads CASSEDRYGSPLHF. For the CDR3, the DNA is TGCGCCAGCAGCGAAGACAGGTACGGTTCACCCCTCCACTTT.